This record covers a single T cell receptor beta chain. Repertoires were generated with immunoSEQ multiplex PCR, while TCRdb's copy carries only in-frame clones and drops some. Here the sample spans more than 250,000 clones, over 75% being singletons. This sample is drawn from a study of blood T cell repertoires in COVID-19. Study in general: Specimens from acute and convalescent COVID-19 originated in the United States, Italy and Spain.

Allocation to cohorts depended on clinical history reported by the participants. Germline CDR1 reads PRHDT; CDR2 reads FYEKMQ (reference sequence). With 2 bases clipped from V and 5 bases from J, the junction kept 10 bases outside the gene matches. This CDR3 comprises 16 residues. This chain uses TRBV13 with TRBJ2-5, with 8 bases aligning to TRBD2. This TCR was recovered from a man in his thirties or forties who had recovered from COVID-19. The sample consisted of PBMCs or T cells enriched from blood (not recorded which). DNA for the CDR3: TGTGCCAGCAGCTTAAAAAGGAGGAGCGGGGGCGAGACCCAGTACTTC. Translation: CASSLKRRSGGETQYF.